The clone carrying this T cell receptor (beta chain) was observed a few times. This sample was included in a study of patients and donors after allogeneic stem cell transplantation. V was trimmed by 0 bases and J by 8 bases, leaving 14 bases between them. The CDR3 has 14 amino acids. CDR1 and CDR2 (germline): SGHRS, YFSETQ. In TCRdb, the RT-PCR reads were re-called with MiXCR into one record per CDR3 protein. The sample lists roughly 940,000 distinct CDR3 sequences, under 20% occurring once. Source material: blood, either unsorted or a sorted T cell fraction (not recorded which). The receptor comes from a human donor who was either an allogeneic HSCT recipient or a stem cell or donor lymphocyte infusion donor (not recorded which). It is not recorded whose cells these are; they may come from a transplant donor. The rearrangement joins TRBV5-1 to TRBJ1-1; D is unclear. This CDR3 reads CASSLEGSYTEAFF. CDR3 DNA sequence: TGCGCCAGCAGCTTGGAGGGCAGCTATACGGAAGCTTTCTTT.